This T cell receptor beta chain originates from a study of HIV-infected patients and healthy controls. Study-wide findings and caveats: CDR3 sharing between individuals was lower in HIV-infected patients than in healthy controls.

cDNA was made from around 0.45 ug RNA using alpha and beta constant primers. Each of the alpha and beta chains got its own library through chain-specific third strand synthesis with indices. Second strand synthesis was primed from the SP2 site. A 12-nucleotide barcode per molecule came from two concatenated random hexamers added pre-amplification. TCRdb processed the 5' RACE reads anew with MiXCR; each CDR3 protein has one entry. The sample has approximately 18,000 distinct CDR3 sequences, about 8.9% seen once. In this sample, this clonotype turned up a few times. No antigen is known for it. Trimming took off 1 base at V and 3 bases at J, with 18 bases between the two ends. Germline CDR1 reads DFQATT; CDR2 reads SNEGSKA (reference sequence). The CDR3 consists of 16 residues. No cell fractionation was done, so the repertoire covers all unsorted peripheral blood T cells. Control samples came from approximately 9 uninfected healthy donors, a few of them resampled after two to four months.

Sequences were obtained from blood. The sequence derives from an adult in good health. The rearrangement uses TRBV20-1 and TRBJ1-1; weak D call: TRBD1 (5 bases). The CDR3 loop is CSARARANQPDTEAFF. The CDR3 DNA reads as TGCAGTGCTAGAGCCAGGGCCAATCAGCCGGACACTGAAGCTTTCTTT.